This record covers a single T cell receptor beta chain. The trim removed 5 bases at V and 5 bases at J, leaving 4 bases unmatched. Germline-derived CDR1 and CDR2 are SGHRS and YFSETQ. The length of the CDR3 is 13 residues. The assay was immunoSEQ multiplex PCR, and TCRdb's table has in-frame clones only and misses some. Of roughly 2 million clones in the sample, approximately 95% were seen once. This sample was taken from a study of shared clonotypes between healthy human individuals. Sequences were obtained from naive CD4+ T cells sorted from blood. The subset is: CD45RA+ positively selected. The chain links TRBV5-1 to TRBJ1-2; 9 nucleotides align to TRBD1. The sequence derives from a man aged 18-30 years in good health. CDR3 sequence: CASRPGQGYGYTF. Written as DNA, the CDR3 is TGCGCCAGCAGACCAGGACAGGGGTATGGCTACACCTTC.